Shown below are 6 T cell receptor beta chains from a single sample sequenced in a study of vaccination and CD4 T cells after COVID-19. With the Oncomine TCR Beta short-read assay, DNA from cultured CD4+ T cells was sequenced. TCRdb re-called the PCR reads with MiXCR, one entry per CDR3 protein. The data hold some 18,000 distinct CDR3 sequences, with about 45% observed a single time. These receptors are not linked to any known antigen. Treatment indicated: approximately 10-day PBMC culture with coronavirus spike peptide pools or control peptides (ViraFEST assay). The sequences come from CD4+ T cells from blood, cultured in vitro, collected after SARS-CoV-2 vaccination. Every receptor here comes from a human donor who had recovered from COVID-19.

The chain combines TRBV6-1 with TRBJ2-3; D ambiguous. With 5 bases removed from V and 2 bases from J, the gap between germline ends came to 8 bases. The germline gives CDR1 MNHNS, CDR2 SASEGT. The length of the CDR3 is 13 residues. The CDR3 protein is CASSLELTDTQYF. The CDR3 coding sequence is TGTGCCAGCAGTCTCGAACTCACAGATACGCAGTATTTT.

The rearrangement joins TRBV28 to TRBJ2-1; D is uncertain. Trimming took 4 bases from V and 5 from J, leaving 15 bases between them. The CDR3 runs to 15 residues. The germline V gene has CDR1 MDHEN and CDR2 SYDVKM. The CDR3 coding sequence is TGTGCCAGCAGTTCAGGCCTGACCCTTGACAATGAGCAGTTCTTC. Residues: CASSSGLTLDNEQFF.

This chain connects TRBV6-2 or TRBV6-3 to TRBJ2-7, with 7 positions matching TRBD1. This CDR3 is 15 amino acids long. J lost 1 base, V lost 6 bases, and 9 bases had no gene match. Germline V gene sequence: CDR1 MNHEY, CDR2 SVGEGT. CDR3 region: CASRTPGQPSYEQYF. The CDR3 region has the DNA TGTGCCAGCAGAACTCCGGGACAGCCATCCTACGAGCAGTACTTC.

The V call is TRBV7-9, the J call TRBJ2-5; TRBD1 might be the D (5 bases). The V and J ends lost 1 base and 7 bases respectively, with 13 bases between them. The length of the CDR3 is 14 residues. In germline, CDR1 is SEHNR, CDR2 FQNEAQ (reference sequence). CDR3 loop: CASSLDTGSGTQYF. The CDR3 DNA reads as TGTGCCAGCAGCTTAGACACAGGTTCGGGGACCCAGTACTTC.

The rearrangement uses TRBV19 and TRBJ2-7; D unresolved. Deletions cut 4 bases from V and 1 base from J, with 11 bases between. This CDR3 has 14 residues. Germline CDR1 and CDR2: LNHDA and SQIVND (reference sequence). The CDR3: CASSTGDLSYEQYF. The CDR3 DNA sequence: TGTGCCAGTAGTACCGGAGACTTGTCCTACGAGCAGTACTTC.

V gene TRBV6-1 combines with J gene TRBJ2-6; D call uncertain. The germline gives CDR1 MNHNS, CDR2 SASEGT. Trimming left V 8 bases short and J 4 bases short, with 9 bases between. The CDR3 has 13 amino acids. CDR3 residues: CASQGTGANVLTF. The CDR3 DNA reads as TGTGCCAGCCAAGGTACGGGGGCCAACGTCCTGACTTTC.